A selection of T cell receptor beta chains follows, all from one sample in a study of T cell repertoires and HLA-DP antigens. Assay used: immunoSEQ multiplex PCR; TCRdb lists only in-frame clones, some missing. The sample includes about 89,000 clones, 86% seen only once; the top ten take 1.7%. No antigen has been identified for these receptors. The sample consisted of CD4+ T cells from PBMCs. The receptor source for this set is a man between 45 and 60 years old in good health and CMV-seronegative. CDR3s include the opening cysteine and the closing phenylalanine or tryptophan. Each record gives: clone size, D gene, V gene, J gene, CDR3 DNA, CDR3 protein. The D gene is left open where the match is weak. Size values are once, few and many counts, or a class for expanded clones, and some rows have none.

.	TRBD1	TRBV7-9	TRBJ2-7	TGTGCCAGCAGCTTGGATCTGGGACAGGTGAGAGAGCAGTACTTC	CASSLDLGQVREQYF
.	.	TRBV4-2	TRBJ1-5	TGTGCCAGCAGCCATCCGGGACAAAATCAGCCCCAGCATTTT	CASSHPGQNQPQHF
many	TRBD1	TRBV4-1	TRBJ2-7	TGCGCCAGCAGCCAGCAGACAGGGAGCGTTTACGAGCAGTACTTC	CASSQQTGSVYEQYF
.	.	TRBV6-5	TRBJ1-1	TGTGCCAGCAACGGGAACACTGAAGCTTTCTTT	CASNGNTEAFF
.	TRBD1	TRBV7-3	TRBJ1-5	TGTGCCAGCAGCATTGGACAGGACCGAAATCAGCCCCAGCATTTT	CASSIGQDRNQPQHF
.	TRBD2	TRBV4-1	TRBJ2-5	TGCGCCAGCAGCCAAGATGGCCTAGCGGGATATGAGACCCAGTACTTC	CASSQDGLAGYETQYF
.	.	TRBV28	TRBJ2-2	TGTGCCAGCAGTTTCTGGACCCAGGGCGACGGCGGGGAGCTGTTTTTT	CASSFWTQGDGGELFF
once	.	TRBV5-4	TRBJ1-6	TGTGCCAGCAGCCCCGGAGGGGGGGTATTGTCACCCCTCCACTTT	CASSPGGGVLSPLHF
.	.	TRBV27	TRBJ2-5	TGTGCCAGCAGTTTATCGGAGACCCAGTACTTC	CASSLSETQYF
.	TRBD2	TRBV7-2	TRBJ2-1	TGTGCCAGCAGCTGGGGACTAGCGGGAGGGGGGAAGTTCTTC	CASSWGLAGGGKFF
.	.	TRBV5-1	TRBJ2-1	TGCGCCAGCAGCTTGGTGACCCAGGGCGGTGAGCAGTTCTTC	CASSLVTQGGEQFF
.	.	TRBV30	TRBJ2-5	TGTGCCTGGAGTCGGGACCCGGCGGGGCAGGAGACCCAGTACTTC	CAWSRDPAGQETQYF
few	.	TRBV25-1	TRBJ1-1	TGTGCCAGCCAAAAGACAGTGGGCACTGAAGCTTTCTTT	CASQKTVGTEAFF
.	.	TRBV28	TRBJ1-1	TGTGCCAGCAGTTACCAATTCGAAGCTTTCTTT	CASSYQFEAFF
.	TRBD2	TRBV9	TRBJ2-5	TGTGCCAGCAGCGTTGGGACTAGCGGTGTCCCGGGGACCCAGTACTTC	CASSVGTSGVPGTQYF
once	TRBD2	TRBV9	TRBJ2-3	TGTGCCAGCAGCGTAGGGGCTAGCGGGGGGGCCCAAGATACGCAGTATTTT	CASSVGASGGAQDTQYF